These 5 T cell receptor beta chains were all obtained from the same sample, sequenced in a study of blood T cell repertoires in COVID-19 (dated by TCRdb to the early 2020s). The protocol used for the library was the immunoSEQ multiplex PCR assay. The clones in this table, taken by TCRdb from immuneACCESS, are in-frame only. Not every clone is retained; where verified, under half of the shortfall comes from an unresolved V gene, and the cause of the rest is unknown. This sample comprises around 360,000 clones, around 87% of them detected only once. About 10% of the sample lies in the top ten. The sample consisted of peripheral blood. The receptors come from a woman aged 30 to 39 with COVID-19, enrolled during active disease.

The chain uses TRBV5-6 and TRBJ1-5; 8 bases agree with TRBD1. Germline V lookup: CDR1 SGHDT, CDR2 YYEEEE. V lost 6 bases to trimming and J lost 0 bases; unmatched junction nucleotides: 11. The CDR3 sequence is 17 residues long. DNA of the CDR3: TGTGCCAGCATCCCGGACCGGACAGGGTATAGCAATCAGCCCCAGCATTTT. It encodes CASIPDRTGYSNQPQHF. The full variable domain, completed using reference TRBV5-6 and TRBJ1-5, is DAGVTQSPTHLIKTRGQQVTLRCSPKSGHDTVSWYQQALGQGPQFIFQYYEEEERQRGNFPDRFSGHQFPNYSSELNVNALLLGDSALYLCASIPDRTGYSNQPQHFGDGTRLSIL.

The chain employs TRBV30 and TRBJ2-1, with D perhaps matching TRBD1 (6 bases). CDR1 and CDR2 (germline): GTSNPN, SVGIG (reference sequence). V lost 3 bases and J lost 0, with 12 bases in between. This CDR3 is built from 15 residues. The CDR3: CAWRQGSISYNEQFF. Written as DNA, the CDR3 is TGTGCCTGGAGACAGGGCTCGATCTCCTACAATGAGCAGTTCTTC.

The V call is TRBV28, the J call TRBJ2-2; TRBD1 matches 9 bases. Per the germline V gene, CDR1 is MDHEN and CDR2 is SYDVKM. This CDR3 is 15 amino acids long. V was clipped by 6 bases and J by 4 bases; unmatched bases: 6. In nucleotides, the CDR3 is TGTGCCAGCAGCGGGGGACAGGGAAGCACCGGGGAGCTGTTTTTT. Translation: CASSGGQGSTGELFF.

V usage is TRBV6-5 and J usage is TRBJ2-2; D unresolved. Trimming took 0 bases from V and 5 from J, leaving 13 bases between them. Germline V gene lookup returns CDR1 MNHEY and CDR2 SVGAGI. This CDR3 spans 16 amino acids. The CDR3 reads CASSYSAARSTGELFF. DNA for the CDR3: TGTGCCAGCAGTTACTCGGCGGCTAGAAGTACCGGGGAGCTGTTTTTT.

With respect to this clone: Distinct nucleotide sequences in the sample also encode this CDR3. V and J are TRBV30 and TRBJ2-1, with 10 positions matching TRBD2. The CDR3 has 13 residues. Germline CDR1 GTSNPN, CDR2 SVGIG (reference sequence). J lost 10 bases, V lost 1 base, and 4 bases had no gene match. CDR3 DNA sequence: TGTGCCTGGAGTGGACTAGCGGGCGGGGAGCAGTTCTTC. Amino acids: CAWSGLAGGEQFF.